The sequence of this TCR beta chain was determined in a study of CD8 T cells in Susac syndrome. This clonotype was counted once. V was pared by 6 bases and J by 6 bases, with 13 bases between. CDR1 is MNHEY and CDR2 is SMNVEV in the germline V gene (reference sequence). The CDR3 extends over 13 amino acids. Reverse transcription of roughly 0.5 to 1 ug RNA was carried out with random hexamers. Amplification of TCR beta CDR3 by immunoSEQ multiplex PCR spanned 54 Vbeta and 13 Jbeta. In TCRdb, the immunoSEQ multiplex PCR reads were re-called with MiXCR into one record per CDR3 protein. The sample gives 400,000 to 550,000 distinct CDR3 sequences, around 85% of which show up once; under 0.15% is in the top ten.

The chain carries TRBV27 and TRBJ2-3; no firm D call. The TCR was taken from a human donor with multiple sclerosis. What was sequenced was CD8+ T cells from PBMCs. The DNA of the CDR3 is TGTGCCAGCAGCCTCATCTCATCGGATACGCAGTATTTT. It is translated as CASSLISSDTQYF.